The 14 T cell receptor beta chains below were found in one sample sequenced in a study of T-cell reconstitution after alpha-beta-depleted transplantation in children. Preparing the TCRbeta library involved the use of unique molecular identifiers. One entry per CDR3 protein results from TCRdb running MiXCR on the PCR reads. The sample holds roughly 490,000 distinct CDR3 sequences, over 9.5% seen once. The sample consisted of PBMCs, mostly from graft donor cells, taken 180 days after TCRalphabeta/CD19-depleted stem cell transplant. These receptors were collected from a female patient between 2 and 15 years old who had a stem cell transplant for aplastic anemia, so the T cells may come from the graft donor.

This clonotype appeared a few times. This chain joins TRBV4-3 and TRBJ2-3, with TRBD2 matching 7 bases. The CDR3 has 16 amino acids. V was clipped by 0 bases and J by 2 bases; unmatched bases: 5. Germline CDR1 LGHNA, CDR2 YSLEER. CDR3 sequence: CASSQDSAGHTDTQYF. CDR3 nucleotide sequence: TGCGCCAGCAGCCAAGATTCAGCGGGGCACACAGATACGCAGTATTTT.

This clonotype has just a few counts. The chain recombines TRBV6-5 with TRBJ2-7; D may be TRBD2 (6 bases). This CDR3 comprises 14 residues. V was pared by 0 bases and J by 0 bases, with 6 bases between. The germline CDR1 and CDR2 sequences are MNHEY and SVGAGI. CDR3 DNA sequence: TGTGCCAGCAGTTACTCGGGACTCTCCTACGAGCAGTACTTC. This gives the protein CASSYSGLSYEQYF.

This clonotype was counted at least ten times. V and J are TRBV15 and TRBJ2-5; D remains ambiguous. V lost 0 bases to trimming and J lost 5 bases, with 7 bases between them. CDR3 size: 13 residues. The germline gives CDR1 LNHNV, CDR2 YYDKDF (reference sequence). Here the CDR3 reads CATSRDRAETQYF. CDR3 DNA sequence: TGTGCCACCAGCAGAGATCGGGCCGAGACCCAGTACTTC. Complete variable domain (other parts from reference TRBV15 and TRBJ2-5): DAMVIQNPRYQVTQFGKPVTLSCSQTLNHNVMYWYQQKSSQAPKLLFHYYDKDFNNEADTPDNFQSRRPNTSFCFLDIRSPGLGDTAMYLCATSRDRAETQYFGPGTRLLVL.

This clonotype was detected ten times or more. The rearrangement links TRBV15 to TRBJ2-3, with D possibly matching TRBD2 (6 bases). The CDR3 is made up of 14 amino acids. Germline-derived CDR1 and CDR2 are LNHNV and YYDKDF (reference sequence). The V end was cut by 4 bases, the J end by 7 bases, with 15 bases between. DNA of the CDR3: TGTGCCACCAGCAATGAGGGAGGTCCCTATACGCAGTATTTT. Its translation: CATSNEGGPYTQYF.

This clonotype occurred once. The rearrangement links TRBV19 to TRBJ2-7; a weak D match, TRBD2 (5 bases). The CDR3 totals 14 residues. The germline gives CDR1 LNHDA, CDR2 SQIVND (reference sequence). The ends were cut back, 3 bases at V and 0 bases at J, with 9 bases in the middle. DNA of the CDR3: TGTGCCAGTAGTATCGGACTGTGCTCCTACGAGCAGTACGTC. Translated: CASSIGLCSYEQYV.

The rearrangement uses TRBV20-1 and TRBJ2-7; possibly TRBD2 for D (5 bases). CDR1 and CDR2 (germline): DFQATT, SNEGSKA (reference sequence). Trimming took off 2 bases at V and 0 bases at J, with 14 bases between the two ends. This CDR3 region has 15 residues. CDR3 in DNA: TGCAGTGCTAGATCTGGACTCGTGAGCTCCTACGAGCAGTACTTC. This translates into CSARSGLVSSYEQYF.

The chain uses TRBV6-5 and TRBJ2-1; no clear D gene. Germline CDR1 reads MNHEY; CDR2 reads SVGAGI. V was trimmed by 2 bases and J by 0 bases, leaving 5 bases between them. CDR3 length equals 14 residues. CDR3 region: CASSYASSYNEQFF. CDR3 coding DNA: TGTGCCAGCAGTTACGCGAGCTCCTACAATGAGCAGTTCTTC.

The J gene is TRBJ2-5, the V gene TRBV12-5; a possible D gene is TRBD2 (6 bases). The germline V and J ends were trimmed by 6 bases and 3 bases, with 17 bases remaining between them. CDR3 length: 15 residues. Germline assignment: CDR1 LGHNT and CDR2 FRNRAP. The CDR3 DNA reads TGTGCTAGTGGGGAGGGGACCGCCGGGAAAGAGACCCAGTACTTC. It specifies CASGEGTAGKETQYF.

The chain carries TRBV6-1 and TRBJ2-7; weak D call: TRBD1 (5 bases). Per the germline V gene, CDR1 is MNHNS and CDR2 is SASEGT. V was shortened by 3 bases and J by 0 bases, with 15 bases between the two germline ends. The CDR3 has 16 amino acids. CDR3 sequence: CASSDPAGASSYEQYF. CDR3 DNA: TGTGCCAGCAGTGACCCCGCTGGGGCCAGCTCCTACGAGCAGTACTTC.

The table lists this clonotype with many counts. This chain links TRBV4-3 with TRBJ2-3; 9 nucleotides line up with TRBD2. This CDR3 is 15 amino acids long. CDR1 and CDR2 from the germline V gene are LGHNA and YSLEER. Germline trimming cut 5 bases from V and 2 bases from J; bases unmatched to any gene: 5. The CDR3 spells CASSRLAENTDTQYF. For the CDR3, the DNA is TGCGCCAGCAGCAGACTAGCGGAAAACACAGATACGCAGTATTTT.

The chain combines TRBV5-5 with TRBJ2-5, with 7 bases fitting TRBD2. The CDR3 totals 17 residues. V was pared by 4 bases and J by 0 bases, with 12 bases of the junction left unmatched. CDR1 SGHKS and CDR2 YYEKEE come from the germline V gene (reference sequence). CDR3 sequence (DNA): TGTGCCAGCAGCCCTAGCGGCGGTCGGCGGAACCAAGAGACCCAGTACTTC. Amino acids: CASSPSGGRRNQETQYF.

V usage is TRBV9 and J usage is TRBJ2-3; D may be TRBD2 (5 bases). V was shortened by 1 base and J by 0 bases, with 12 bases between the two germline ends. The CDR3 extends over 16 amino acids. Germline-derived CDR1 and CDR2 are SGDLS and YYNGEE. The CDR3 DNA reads TGTGCCAGCAGCGTACGCAGCGGACCTAGCACAGATACGCAGTATTTT. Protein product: CASSVRSGPSTDTQYF.

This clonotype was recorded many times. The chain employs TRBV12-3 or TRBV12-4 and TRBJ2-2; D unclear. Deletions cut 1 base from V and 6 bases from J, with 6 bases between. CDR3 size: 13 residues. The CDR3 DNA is TGTGCCAGCAGTTTAGGGTGGGCCGGGGAGCTGTTTTTT. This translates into CASSLGWAGELFF.

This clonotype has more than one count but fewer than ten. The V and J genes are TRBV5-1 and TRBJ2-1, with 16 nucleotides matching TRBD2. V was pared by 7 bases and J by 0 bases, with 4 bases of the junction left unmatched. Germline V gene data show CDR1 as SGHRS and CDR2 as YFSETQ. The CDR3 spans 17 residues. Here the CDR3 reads CASGGLAGGSSYNEQFF. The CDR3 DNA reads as TGCGCCAGCGGGGGACTAGCGGGAGGGAGCTCCTACAATGAGCAGTTCTTC.